Described below is a single T cell receptor (beta chain) sequence and its context. Produced via immunoSEQ multiplex PCR; TCRdb's table is partial and in-frame only. The sample carries 100,000 to 150,000 clones, 80% to 95% recorded once. The data are from a study of T cell responses to AZD1222 COVID-19 vaccine. Germline values: CDR1 MNHEY, CDR2 SVGAGI. The V gene lost 3 bases and the J gene lost 4 bases, with 12 bases spanning the gap. This CDR3 spans 14 amino acids. This chain links TRBV6-5 with TRBJ1-1; possibly TRBD1 for D (5 bases). The TCR originated in an adult who received the AZD1222 COVID-19 vaccine. The source was peripheral blood, collected 28 days after the second AZD1222 dose. The CDR3 spells CASSYPGSSTEAFF. CDR3 sequence (DNA): TGTGCCAGCAGTTATCCAGGGAGCAGCACTGAAGCTTTCTTT.